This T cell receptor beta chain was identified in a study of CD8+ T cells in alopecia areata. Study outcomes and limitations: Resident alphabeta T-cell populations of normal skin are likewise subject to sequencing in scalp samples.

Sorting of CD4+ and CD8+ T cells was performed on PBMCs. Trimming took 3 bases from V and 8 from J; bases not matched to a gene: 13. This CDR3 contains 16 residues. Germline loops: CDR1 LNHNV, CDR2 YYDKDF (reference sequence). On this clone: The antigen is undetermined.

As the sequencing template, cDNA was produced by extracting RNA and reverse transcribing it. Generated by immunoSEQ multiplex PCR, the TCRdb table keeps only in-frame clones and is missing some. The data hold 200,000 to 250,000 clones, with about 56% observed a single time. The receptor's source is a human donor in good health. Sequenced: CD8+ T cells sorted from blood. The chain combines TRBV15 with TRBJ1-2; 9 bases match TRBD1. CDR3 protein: CATSSSRGTGLRGYTF. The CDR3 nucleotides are TGTGCCACCAGCAGCTCTCGGGGGACAGGGCTTAGGGGCTACACCTTC.